These 26 T cell receptor beta chains were sequenced from one sample in a study of T cells in Graves' hyperthyroidism and ophthalmopathy (dated by TCRdb to the late 2010s). The library was prepared using multiplex PCR. This sample was sequenced with an Illumina HiSeq 2000. TCR beta CDR3 regions were amplified from RNA transcripts. For the first round of RT-PCR on the TCR CDR3, the HTBI primer set was used together with the Qiagen OneStep RT-PCR kit. The public reads were run again by TCRdb, first through fastp at Q25 and then through MiXCR, and only productive beta chains were kept. Here each entry gathers all rows of one CDR3 protein and keeps the most common genes and DNA. Counted in this sample were roughly 100,000 distinct CDR3 sequences; roughly 49% of them appeared once. 27% of the sample is held by the ten biggest clonotypes. Source material: blood. All receptors derive from a woman aged 40 to 55 with Graves' hyperthyroidism.

This clonotype came up many times. The rearrangement joins TRBV20-1 to TRBJ2-5; 11 nucleotides match TRBD2. This CDR3 comprises 15 residues. Germline CDR1 is DFQATT and CDR2 is SNEGSKA (reference sequence). Trimming cost V 6 bases and J 0 bases; bases outside gene matches: 6. CDR3 sequence reads: CSASRLAGNQETQYF. CDR3 in DNA: TGCAGTGCGAGCAGACTAGCGGGAAACCAAGAGACCCAGTACTTC.

This clonotype has only one observation. V usage is TRBV10-3 and J usage is TRBJ2-7; no firm D call. Trimming removed 8 bases from V and 0 bases from J, with 23 bases in between. Looked up from germline, CDR1 is ENHRY and CDR2 is SYGVKD. The CDR3 extends over 17 amino acids. CDR3 DNA sequence: TGTGCCATCGCCAGCAGGCGAGCCGTGGAAAGCTCCTACGAGCAGTACTTC. Protein product: CAIASRRAVESSYEQYF.

This clonotype has a count of ten or more. This chain joins TRBV6-5 and TRBJ1-4, with D hard to call. Germline V lookup: CDR1 MNHEY, CDR2 SVGAGI. The CDR3 totals 15 residues. V was cut by 5 bases and J by 0 bases, with 10 bases left in between. CDR3 in DNA: TGTGCCAGCAGTCGCTCAGTTGCAACTAATGAAAAACTGTTTTTT. This sequence encodes CASSRSVATNEKLFF.

This clonotype is labeled as large. The rearrangement uses TRBV13 and TRBJ1-1; D is unclear. The germline CDR1 and CDR2 sequences are PRHDT and FYEKMQ (reference sequence). V was clipped by 4 bases and J by 6 bases, with 9 bases between them. This CDR3 has 12 amino acids. The CDR3 DNA reads TGTGCCAGCAGCTCCTTTTCCGCTGAAGCTTTCTTT. It yields the protein CASSSFSAEAFF. The full variable domain, its missing parts supplied by reference TRBV13 and TRBJ1-1, is AAGVIQSPRHLIKEKRETATLKCYPIPRHDTVYWYQQGPGQDPQFLISFYEKMQSDKGSIPDRFSAQQFSDYHSELNMSSLELGDSALYFCASSSFSAEAFFGQGTRLTVV.

This clonotype has at least ten counts. J is TRBJ2-2 and V is TRBV2, with D maybe TRBD2 (6 bases). Looked up from germline, CDR1 is SNHLY and CDR2 is FYNNEI. V lost 7 bases and J 5 bases, leaving 17 bases between the germline ends. The CDR3 runs to 15 residues. The CDR3 bases are TGTGCCAGCAAGGAAACGGAGGAGGGGACCGGGGAGCTGTTTTTT. Amino acid sequence: CASKETEEGTGELFF.

This clonotype was seen ten or more times. The chain employs TRBV7-3 and TRBJ2-2, with a possible D match to TRBD2 (6 bases). V lost 4 bases, J lost 3 bases, and 12 bases lay in between. CDR1 and CDR2 from the germline V gene are SGHTA and FQGTGA. The CDR3 length is 15 residues. The CDR3 spells CASSSGGPHTGELFF. DNA of the CDR3: TGTGCCAGCAGCTCTGGAGGGCCCCACACCGGGGAGCTGTTTTTT.

Note on this clonotype: A much more abundant neighbour one base away suggests this may be a read error. The chain recombines TRBV7-3 with TRBJ1-2, with a weak D call TRBD1 (5 bases). CDR1 SGHTA and CDR2 FQGTGA come from the germline V gene. This CDR3 has 17 residues. CDR3 protein: CASSLIIPGKDGYGYAF. CDR3 sequence (DNA): TGTGCCAGCAGCTTAATCATCCCAGGGAAGGACGGCTATGGCTACGCCTTC.

This clonotype was seen ten or more times. The chain uses TRBV7-2 and TRBJ1-2, with 10 bases that match TRBD1. With 5 bases clipped from V and 8 bases from J, the junction kept 11 bases outside the gene matches. CDR3 length equals 15 residues. Germline CDR1 SGHTA, CDR2 FQGNSA. The CDR3 region is CASSRVDRGLGGYTF. CDR3 coding DNA: TGTGCCAGCAGCCGAGTAGACAGGGGGCTCGGGGGCTACACCTTC. Supplemented by reference TRBV7-2 and TRBJ1-2, the full variable domain reads GAGVSQSPSNKVTEKGKDVELRCDPISGHTALYWYRQSLGQGLEFLIYFQGNSAPDKSGLPSDRFSAERTGGSVSTLTIQRTQQEDSAVYLCASSRVDRGLGGYTFGSGTRLTVV.

This clonotype was observed many times. The rearrangement links TRBV12-3 or TRBV12-4 to TRBJ2-7, with D maybe TRBD1 (5 bases). V lost 0 bases and J lost 3, with 6 bases in between. The CDR3 consists of 13 residues. The CDR3 region has the DNA TGTGCCAGCAGTTTAGCGACAGACTACGAGCAGTACTTC. Protein sequence: CASSLATDYEQYF.

The chain carries TRBV6-5 and TRBJ1-2; 7 bases fit TRBD1. From germline, CDR1 is MNHEY and CDR2 SVGAGI. The CDR3 spans 15 residues. The V and J ends lost 2 bases and 4 bases, in that order; junction bases with no gene match: 7. The CDR3 region is CASSYKTGRFYGYTF. In DNA, the CDR3 is TGTGCCAGCAGTTACAAGACAGGGCGATTCTATGGCTACACCTTC.

Ten or more counts support this clonotype. This chain uses TRBV7-9 with TRBJ2-5; 7 bases map to TRBD1. Germline V gene data show CDR1 as SEHNR and CDR2 as FQNEAQ (reference sequence). The CDR3 contains 13 residues. V shed 5 bases, J shed 4 bases, and the junction held 4 bases outside the gene matches. CDR3 protein: CASSPTGLETQYF. CDR3 nucleotide sequence: TGTGCCAGCAGCCCGACAGGGCTAGAGACCCAGTACTTC.

The sample holds one count of this clonotype. The J gene is TRBJ1-5, the V gene TRBV10-3; D is possibly TRBD1 (6 bases). Germline lookup yields CDR1 ENHRY and CDR2 SYGVKD. V was clipped by 10 bases and J by 6 bases, with 16 bases between them. This CDR3 has 13 residues. CDR3: CASATGLSQPQHF. The CDR3 DNA reads TGTGCCAGTGCTACAGGGTTGAGTCAGCCCCAGCATTTT.

J is TRBJ2-6 and V is TRBV10-3; 8 nucleotides align to TRBD1. V gave up 5 bases and J gave up 2 bases; unmatched junction bases: 5. Germline V gene sequence: CDR1 ENHRY, CDR2 SYGVKD. This CDR3 comprises 16 residues. This chain's CDR3 is CAISPGGRAGANVLTF. In DNA form, the CDR3 reads TGTGCCATCAGTCCAGGGGGCAGGGCTGGGGCCAACGTCCTGACTTTC.

This chain joins TRBV29-1 and TRBJ2-7, with D tentatively TRBD2 (5 bases). The CDR3 is made up of 12 amino acids. Germline values: CDR1 SQVTM, CDR2 ANQGSEA. V was pared by 8 bases and J by 3 bases, with 14 bases between. The chain's CDR3 is CSFAGGDYEQYF. The CDR3 DNA follows: TGCAGCTTCGCGGGTGGGGACTACGAGCAGTACTTC.

This clonotype came up many times. The J gene is TRBJ2-7, the V gene TRBV20-1; D might be TRBD2 (5 bases). This CDR3 region has 15 residues. Germline V gene sequence: CDR1 DFQATT, CDR2 SNEGSKA (reference sequence). V lost 6 bases to trimming and J lost 0 bases, with 18 bases between them. CDR3 nucleotides: TGCAGTGCCCCAGGTCGCCGGGGTCTCTCCTACGAGCAGTACTTC. Translating gives CSAPGRRGLSYEQYF.

Turning to this clonotype: The junction shows a germline mismatch at one end, possibly a read error. This sequence joins TRBV29-1 and TRBJ1-1; a weak D match, TRBD1 (6 bases). Germline CDR1 is SQVTM and CDR2 is ANQGSEA. CDR3 length: 12 residues. CDR3 protein: CSAESPDSEASF. In nucleotides, the CDR3 is TGCAGCGCTGAATCGCCGGACAGTGAAGCTTCCTTT.

The chain combines TRBV7-9 with TRBJ1-6, with D hard to call. The CDR3 has 16 amino acids. V lost 4 bases and J lost 5, with 15 bases in between. The germline CDR1 and CDR2 sequences are SEHNR and FQNEAQ (reference sequence). The CDR3, as DNA: TGTGCCAGCAGCTCGGCACGACTAGCGGATAATTCACCCCTCCACTTT. It translates to CASSSARLADNSPLHF.

CDR3 region: CSAGTGETQYF. The CDR3 nucleotides read TGCAGTGCCGGGACAGGGGAGACCCAGTACTTC. V gene TRBV20-1 combines with J gene TRBJ2-5, with 9 bases fitting TRBD1. V dropped 6 bases and J dropped 5; count of bases not matched to a gene: 1. From germline, CDR1 is DFQATT and CDR2 SNEGSKA (reference sequence). This CDR3 region has 11 residues.

The chain is built from TRBV9 and TRBJ1-5, with a possible D match to TRBD1 (6 bases). V dropped 6 bases and J dropped 2 bases, with 9 bases sitting between them. The CDR3 is made up of 13 amino acids. In germline, CDR1 is SGDLS, CDR2 YYNGEE. DNA for the CDR3: TGTGCCAGCACAAGGGGGGGCAATCAGCCCCAGCATTTT. Amino acids: CASTRGGNQPQHF.

V and J are TRBV6-1 and TRBJ2-6; D is ambiguous. V was pared by 0 bases and J by 0 bases, with 18 bases between. CDR1 and CDR2 (germline): MNHNS, SASEGT. This CDR3 region has 20 residues. In DNA, the CDR3 is TGTGCCAGCAGTGAAGCGGGGTGGGGTCAGGCCCGCTCTGGGGCCAACGTCCTGACTTTC. Translation gives CASSEAGWGQARSGANVLTF.

The table lists this clonotype with many counts. V gene TRBV4-3 combines with J gene TRBJ2-5; D is uncertain. Trimming stripped 0 bases from V and 0 bases from J, with 8 bases between. CDR3 length: 15 amino acids. Germline V gene sequence: CDR1 LGHNA, CDR2 YSLEER. As DNA, the CDR3 is TGCGCCAGCAGCCAAGAGGTCCTAGACCAAGAGACCCAGTACTTC. Translated, it gives CASSQEVLDQETQYF.

This clonotype was found many times. The genes are TRBV7-2 and TRBJ2-2; D gene ambiguous. CDR1 and CDR2 from the germline V gene are SGHTA and FQGNSA. Trimming cost V 2 bases and J 5 bases, with 9 bases left between them. The CDR3 length is 14 residues. The CDR3 loop reads CASSLYLGTGELFF. The CDR3 DNA reads TGTGCCAGCAGCTTATATCTGGGAACCGGGGAGCTGTTTTTT.

CDR3 protein: CASSVSPGQYF. DNA of the CDR3: TGTGCCAGCAGCGTTAGCCCGGGACAGTACTTC. The chain uses TRBV7-9 and TRBJ2-5, with D maybe TRBD2 (5 bases). The CDR3 length is 11 residues. V lost 5 bases, J lost 11 bases, and 12 bases lay in between. Germline assignment: CDR1 SEHNR and CDR2 FQNEAQ (reference sequence).

This clonotype was counted ten times or more. This chain links TRBV5-1 with TRBJ2-3, with D tentatively TRBD1 or TRBD2 (5 bases each). Germline V CDR1 and CDR2: SGHRS, YFSETQ. V lost 0 bases and J 1 base, leaving 9 bases between the germline ends. The CDR3 sequence is 15 residues long. The CDR3 DNA reads TGCGCCAGCAGCTTGGACGGGGCCCGCACAGATACGCAGTATTTT. It encodes CASSLDGARTDTQYF.

The chain carries TRBV7-2 and TRBJ1-2; D is uncertain. The CDR3 spans 13 residues. From germline, CDR1 is SGHTA and CDR2 FQGNSA. V shed 1 base and J shed 5 bases, with 8 bases lying between them. The CDR3 region has the DNA TGTGCCAGCAGCTTAGGTGGGTTTTATGGCTACACCTTC. Translating it yields CASSLGGFYGYTF. The full variable domain, rest sourced from reference TRBV7-2 and TRBJ1-2, is GAGVSQSPSNKVTEKGKDVELRCDPISGHTALYWYRQSLGQGLEFLIYFQGNSAPDKSGLPSDRFSAERTGGSVSTLTIQRTQQEDSAVYLCASSLGGFYGYTFGSGTRLTVV.

To note about this clonotype: Its ends do not fully match the called genes, so a read error is possible. The chain recombines TRBV20-1 with TRBJ1-6; D uncertain. Looked up from germline, CDR1 is DFQATT and CDR2 is SNEGSKA (reference sequence). CDR3 length equals 14 residues. Here the CDR3 reads CSGLAGSYNSLLHF. CDR3 coding DNA: TGCAGTGGATTAGCCGGCTCCTATAATTCACTCCTCCACTTT.